This T cell receptor (beta chain) stems from a study of T cells in Graves' hyperthyroidism and ophthalmopathy. Trimming removed 6 bases from V and 4 bases from J, with 17 bases in between. The CDR3 covers 15 residues. Germline V lookup: CDR1 SGHVS, CDR2 FNYEAQ. It was RNA transcripts that yielded the amplified TCR beta CDR3 regions. When the TCR CDR3 underwent first-round RT-PCR, the HTBI primer set was used. From the multiplex PCR reads, TCRdb called clonotypes with MiXCR, one entry per CDR3 protein. Among over 150,000 distinct CDR3 sequences listed, approximately 17% were seen once. The study excluded patients with uncontrolled infection, other autoimmune disease, pregnancy or lactation.

The TCR originated in a woman aged 45-59 years with Graves' hyperthyroidism. The material sequenced was blood. The rearrangement links TRBV7-6 to TRBJ2-3, with D maybe TRBD2 (6 bases). As DNA, the CDR3 is TGTGCCAGCAGTCAATGGGGGGTGGTAGCAGATACGCAGTATTTT. Residues: CASSQWGVVADTQYF.